The 31 T cell receptor beta chains below all came from one sample that was sequenced in a study of blood T cell repertoires in COVID-19. Libraries were prepared by immunoSEQ multiplex PCR; TCRdb keeps only in-frame clonotypes and omits some of them. This repertoire shows 100,000 to 150,000 clones, 84% found once; its top ten account for under 15%. Source material: peripheral blood. All receptors come from a woman aged 25 to 39 who had recovered from COVID-19.

This rearrangement joins TRBV19 to TRBJ2-7; no firm D call. Looked up from germline, CDR1 is LNHDA and CDR2 is SQIVND (reference sequence). This CDR3 is built from 15 residues. V was shortened by 5 bases and J by 0 bases, with 14 bases between the two germline ends. The CDR3 DNA reads TGTGCCAGTAGTGCCGCACCCACAGTCTCCTACGAGCAGTACTTC. Translated: CASSAAPTVSYEQYF.

The rearrangement joins TRBV7-3 to TRBJ2-5, with D maybe TRBD2 (5 bases). V was clipped by 4 bases and J by 4 bases, with 22 bases between them. From germline, CDR1 is SGHTA and CDR2 FQGTGA. This CDR3 region has 17 residues. The CDR3 coding sequence is TGTGCCAGCAGCTCCGGCACCTCAAGCGGCGGACGAGAGACCCAGTACTTC. Translating it yields CASSSGTSSGGRETQYF.

The rearrangement links TRBV30 to TRBJ2-7, with D possibly being TRBD2 (7 bases). CDR1 and CDR2 from the germline V gene are GTSNPN and SVGIG (reference sequence). The CDR3 is made up of 13 amino acids. Trimming removed 1 base from V and 7 bases from J, with 14 bases in between. CDR3 DNA sequence: TGTGCCTGGAGTGAGGCGGGGGCGGGGGAGCAGTACTTC. It specifies CAWSEAGAGEQYF.

J is TRBJ1-3 and V is TRBV18; D not certain. Germline V gene data show CDR1 as KGHSH and CDR2 as LQKENI. There are 15 residues in the CDR3. The V and J ends lost 4 bases and 2 bases respectively, with 12 bases between them. The CDR3 is CASSRLREAGNTIYF. The CDR3 DNA is TGTGCCAGCTCACGGTTACGGGAAGCTGGAAACACCATATATTTT.

This chain joins TRBV9 and TRBJ2-1, with a tentative D call TRBD2 (5 bases). This CDR3 has 16 amino acids. Trimming pared 4 bases from V and 2 bases from J, leaving 16 bases between. CDR1 and CDR2 (germline): SGDLS, YYNGEE. The CDR3 here is CASSLLSGFAYNEQFF. Here the CDR3 DNA reads TGTGCCAGCAGCCTACTCAGCGGATTCGCCTACAATGAGCAGTTCTTC.

The chain recombines TRBV9 with TRBJ2-5; D gene unclear. Deletions cut 2 bases from V and 0 bases from J, with 5 bases between. CDR3 length: 13 residues. Looked up from germline, CDR1 is SGDLS and CDR2 is YYNGEE. The CDR3 here is CASSVRDQETQYF. The CDR3 region has the DNA TGTGCCAGCAGCGTTCGCGACCAAGAGACCCAGTACTTC.

This chain uses TRBV10-3 with TRBJ2-1; D is unclear. V was clipped by 1 base and J by 8 bases, with 6 bases between them. The CDR3 loop spans 12 amino acids. From germline, CDR1 is ENHRY and CDR2 SYGVKD. The CDR3 region is CAISEFQDEQFF. The CDR3 DNA reads TGTGCCATCAGTGAGTTTCAGGATGAGCAGTTCTTC.

The gene calls are TRBV7-8 and TRBJ2-1; the D gene is possibly TRBD1 (6 bases). This CDR3 contains 14 residues. Germline CDR1 reads SGHVS; CDR2 reads FQNEAQ. Trimming stripped 5 bases from V and 5 bases from J, with 13 bases between. The CDR3 sequence: CASSTQGHHNEQFF. The CDR3 region has the DNA TGTGCCAGCAGCACCCAGGGACACCACAATGAGCAGTTCTTC.

The gene calls are TRBV6-5 and TRBJ1-5, with 8 bases lining up with TRBD1. This CDR3 has 15 residues. The junction had 9 bases not matched to a gene; V was cut back by 6 bases and J by 5 bases. Germline lookup yields CDR1 MNHEY and CDR2 SVGAGI. The CDR3 sequence is CASSLGQGGYQPQHF. The CDR3 coding sequence is TGTGCCAGCAGCCTCGGACAGGGTGGATATCAGCCCCAGCATTTT.

The V gene is TRBV9, the J gene TRBJ2-6, with D unclear. There are 15 residues in the CDR3. Germline CDR1 and CDR2: SGDLS and YYNGEE. V was cut by 0 bases and J by 4 bases, with 8 bases left in between. CDR3 sequence: CASSVARSGANVLTF. CDR3 nucleotides: TGTGCCAGCAGCGTAGCTCGGTCCGGGGCCAACGTCCTGACTTTC.

This rearrangement joins TRBV9 to TRBJ2-7; D uncertain. V was clipped by 0 bases and J by 7 bases, with 17 bases between them. This CDR3 is 15 amino acids long. Germline CDR1 is SGDLS and CDR2 is YYNGEE. The CDR3 reads CASSVETSVSSEQYF. The DNA for the CDR3 is TGTGCCAGCAGCGTAGAGACTTCCGTCTCGAGTGAGCAGTACTTC.

CDR3 sequence: CASSIIATGTQYF. The CDR3 DNA reads as TGTGCCAGTAGTATAATAGCTACCGGTACGCAGTATTTT. The chain has TRBV19 and TRBJ2-3; D call uncertain. Germline values: CDR1 LNHDA, CDR2 SQIVND (reference sequence). V lost 2 bases and J 8 bases, leaving 11 bases between the germline ends. This CDR3 contains 13 residues. Together with reference TRBV19 and TRBJ2-3, the CDR3 gives the full variable domain: DGGITQSPKYLFRKEGQNVTLSCEQNLNHDAMYWYRQDPGQGLRLIYYSQIVNDFQKGDIAEGYSVSREKKESFPLTVTSAQKNPTAFYLCASSIIATGTQYFGPGTRLTVL.

V is TRBV6-1 and J is TRBJ1-3, with a possible D match to TRBD1 (5 bases). Germline assignment: CDR1 MNHNS and CDR2 SASEGT. Trimming took off 1 base at V and 4 bases at J, with 11 bases between the two ends. CDR3 length: 15 residues. CDR3 DNA sequence: TGTGCCAGCAGTGAAGGGGGCAGCTGGGGAAACACCATATATTTT. Translated, it gives CASSEGGSWGNTIYF.

This clone occurred a few times. The rearrangement uses TRBV30 and TRBJ1-5, with 9 bases matching TRBD1. V gave up 2 bases and J gave up 6 bases; unmatched junction bases: 2. This CDR3 contains 13 residues. Germline loops: CDR1 GTSNPN, CDR2 SVGIG (reference sequence). This CDR3 reads CAWSMTGGQPQHF. The CDR3 DNA reads as TGTGCCTGGAGTATGACAGGGGGTCAGCCCCAGCATTTT.

The chain carries TRBV18 and TRBJ1-5; tentative D call: TRBD1 (6 bases). There are 18 residues in the CDR3. Germline loops: CDR1 KGHSH, CDR2 LQKENI. V lost 5 bases to trimming and J lost 0 bases, with 20 bases between them. The CDR3 nucleotides are TGTGCCAGCTCAAAGGGGGACACTGGTCTTTATAGCAATCAGCCCCAGCATTTT. It translates to CASSKGDTGLYSNQPQHF.

The V gene is TRBV5-8, the J gene TRBJ1-5; possible D gene TRBD1, 5 bases. The V gene's germline CDR1 is SGHTS and CDR2 YDEGEE. V was clipped by 4 bases and J by 4 bases, with 9 bases between them. CDR3 length: 13 residues. CDR3 sequence: CASSVGLNQPQHF. CDR3 nucleotides: TGTGCCAGCAGCGTGGGGCTGAATCAGCCCCAGCATTTT.

This rearrangement joins TRBV6-5 to TRBJ2-7; maybe TRBD2 (7 bases). Germline CDR1 MNHEY, CDR2 SVGAGI. V lost 2 bases, J lost 2 bases, and 13 bases lay in between. The CDR3 is 15 amino acids. CDR3 coding DNA: TGTGCCAGCAGTTACGGGGGGAGGGGGACCTACGAGCAGTACTTC. Its translation: CASSYGGRGTYEQYF.

This sequence joins TRBV6-6 and TRBJ1-1; D may be TRBD1 (5 bases). Trimming shortened V by 2 bases and J by 5 bases, and 12 bases separated the two germline ends. Looked up from germline, CDR1 is MNHNY and CDR2 is SVGAGI (reference sequence). The CDR3 length is 14 residues. The CDR3 reads CASSYEAGLTEAFF. The CDR3 region has the DNA TGTGCCAGCAGTTACGAGGCAGGGTTGACTGAAGCTTTCTTT.

The chain combines TRBV2 with TRBJ2-6; TRBD2 aligns across 7 bases. The CDR3 totals 16 residues. V was clipped by 7 bases and J by 2 bases; unmatched bases: 8. CDR1 and CDR2 (germline): SNHLY, FYNNEI. CDR3 bases: TGTGCCAGCAACGCCGGGGGAGGGCCTGGGGCCAACGTCCTGACTTTC. Protein sequence: CASNAGGGPGANVLTF.

The genes are TRBV6-5 and TRBJ2-1, with TRBD1 identical over 9 bases. Unmatched junction bases numbered 2, after V lost 0 bases and J lost 8 bases. The CDR3 is made up of 14 amino acids. CDR1 and CDR2 (germline): MNHEY, SVGAGI. This chain's CDR3 is CASSYSGQGDEQFF. CDR3 nucleotides: TGTGCCAGCAGTTACTCGGGACAGGGCGATGAGCAGTTCTTC.

The chain couples TRBV15 to TRBJ1-1, with 7 bases that match TRBD1. J was trimmed by 2 bases and V by 5 bases; bases with no gene match: 2. The CDR3 spans 13 residues. CDR1 is LNHNV and CDR2 is YYDKDF in the germline V gene (reference sequence). DNA of the CDR3: TGTGCCACCAGCCGGGACAGCAACACTGAAGCTTTCTTT. Residues: CATSRDSNTEAFF.

V usage is TRBV19 and J usage is TRBJ2-4, with a tentative D call TRBD1 (5 bases). The ends were cut back, 0 bases at V and 2 bases at J, with 11 bases in the middle. There are 16 residues in the CDR3. CDR1 and CDR2 from the germline V gene are LNHDA and SQIVND (reference sequence). CDR3 loop: CASSIDGRETKNIQYF. The CDR3 region has the DNA TGTGCCAGTAGTATAGATGGCAGGGAAACCAAAAACATTCAGTACTTC.

The rearrangement joins TRBV10-2 to TRBJ2-1; 11 bases are a match to TRBD2. V gave up 6 bases and J gave up 8 bases; unmatched junction bases: 9. From germline, CDR1 is WSHSY and CDR2 SAAADI. The CDR3 is 15 amino acids. CDR3 amino acids: CASRTGGTSGHEQFF. CDR3 nucleotides: TGCGCCAGCAGGACGGGCGGGACTAGCGGCCATGAGCAGTTCTTC.

J is TRBJ2-1 and V is TRBV9; tentative D call: TRBD1 (6 bases). The CDR3 runs to 14 residues. V was pared by 4 bases and J by 4 bases, with 12 bases between. Per germline, CDR1 SGDLS and CDR2 YYNGEE. CDR3 sequence: CASSQADSYNEQFF. The CDR3 DNA reads as TGTGCCAGCAGCCAAGCGGACAGTTACAATGAGCAGTTCTTC.

This clone was seen only once. J is TRBJ2-3 and V is TRBV7-2; unclear D gene. This CDR3 has 14 amino acids. Germline V gene lookup returns CDR1 SGHTA and CDR2 FQGNSA. With 6 bases removed from V and 1 base from J, the gap between germline ends came to 11 bases. The CDR3 sequence is CASSIGRGTDTQYF. CDR3 bases: TGTGCCAGCAGTATCGGCCGGGGCACAGATACGCAGTATTTT.

The chain has TRBV6-2 or TRBV6-3 and TRBJ1-5; 8 positions match TRBD1. This CDR3 has 16 residues. With 6 bases clipped from V and 3 bases from J, the junction kept 10 bases outside the gene matches. The germline V gene has CDR1 MNHEY and CDR2 SVGEGT. The CDR3 region is CASRPLTTGVNQPQHF. In DNA, the CDR3 is TGTGCCAGCAGACCTCTTACGACAGGGGTCAATCAGCCCCAGCATTTT.

V is TRBV4-2 and J is TRBJ2-1; D possibly corresponds to TRBD2 (5 bases). In germline, CDR1 is LGHNA, CDR2 YNFKEQ. Trimming removed 4 bases at V and 8 bases at J, with 12 bases between. The CDR3 has 13 amino acids. The CDR3 region is CASSPPGSDEQFF. The CDR3 DNA reads TGTGCCAGCAGCCCTCCGGGGAGTGATGAGCAGTTCTTC.

V is TRBV7-9 and J is TRBJ2-3; 7 positions match TRBD2. The CDR3 covers 15 residues. V lost 0 bases, J lost 3 bases, and 3 bases stayed unmatched. Germline-derived CDR1 and CDR2 are SEHNR and FQNEAQ (reference sequence). The CDR3 loop is CASSLAGGPTDTQYF. CDR3 nucleotides: TGTGCCAGCAGCTTAGCGGGAGGGCCGACAGATACGCAGTATTTT.

The J gene is TRBJ1-5, the V gene TRBV6-5, with TRBD1 identical over 11 bases. The V segment lost 6 bases and the J segment 6 bases; nucleotides outside the gene matches: 7. The CDR3 contains 15 residues. CDR1 and CDR2 (germline): MNHEY, SVGAGI. This chain's CDR3 is CASRRTGGEGQPQHF. The CDR3 DNA reads as TGTGCCAGCAGAAGGACAGGGGGCGAAGGTCAGCCCCAGCATTTT.

The rearrangement uses TRBV7-3 and TRBJ1-5; TRBD1 agrees at 8 bases. CDR1 is SGHTA, CDR2 FQGTGA, per germline. V shed 10 bases, J shed 0 bases, and the junction held 23 bases outside the gene matches. CDR3 length equals 20 residues. This CDR3 reads CAIEVRRGRWKPYSNQPQHF. As DNA, the CDR3 is TGTGCCATCGAGGTACGCAGGGGGCGATGGAAACCTTATAGCAATCAGCCCCAGCATTTT.

J is TRBJ2-1 and V is TRBV19; TRBD2 matches 10 bases. V lost 4 bases, J lost 3 bases, and 3 bases stayed unmatched. Germline V gives CDR1 LNHDA, CDR2 SQIVND (reference sequence). The length of the CDR3 is 15 residues. The CDR3 loop is CASSKTSGVYNEQFF. In DNA, the CDR3 is TGTGCCAGTAGTAAAACTAGCGGGGTCTACAATGAGCAGTTCTTC.